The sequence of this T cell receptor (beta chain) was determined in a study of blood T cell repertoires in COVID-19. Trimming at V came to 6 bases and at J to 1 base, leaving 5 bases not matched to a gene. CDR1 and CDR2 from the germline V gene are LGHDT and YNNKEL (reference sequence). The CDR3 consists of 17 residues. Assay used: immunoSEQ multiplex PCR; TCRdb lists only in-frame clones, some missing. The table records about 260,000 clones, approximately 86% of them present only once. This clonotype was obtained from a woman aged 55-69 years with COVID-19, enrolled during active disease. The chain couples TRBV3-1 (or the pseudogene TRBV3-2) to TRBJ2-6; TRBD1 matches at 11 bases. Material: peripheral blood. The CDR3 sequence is CASRSGQGVSGANVLTF. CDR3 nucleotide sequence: TGTGCCAGCAGATCGGGACAGGGGGTTTCTGGGGCCAACGTCCTGACTTTC.